This T cell receptor (beta chain) was found in a study of T cells of healthy individuals (dated by TCRdb to 2016 to 2018). The library was generated by 5' RACE. Sequenced on an Illumina MiSeq. Using fastp at Q25 and MiXCR, TCRdb reprocessed the public reads and kept productive beta chains. Each CDR3 protein appears once, grouped with its most common genes and DNA. Present in this sample are about 96,000 distinct CDR3 sequences, roughly a sixth of which were seen just once. Clones ranked in the top ten supply about 6.2% of the sample. The cysteine opens and the phenylalanine closes a CDR3 of 15 amino acids. CDR3 DNA only is kept here, 45 bases in frame from base 1. Trimming at the junction amounts to 3 bases on V and 0 bases on J, and the germline ends lie 9 bases apart. CDR1 is given as KGHSH and CDR2 as LQKENI, both from the germline V gene. This clonotype was counted ten times or more. Its antigen has not been determined. The sample holds no much larger clone one base away, and base qualities are not on file.

This TCR derives from a human donor in good health. Recombination connected TRBV18 to TRBJ2-1; D gene: possibly TRBD2, on 6 matching bases. In nucleotide form, the sequence is TGTGCCAGCTCACCCGGGGGTAGCTCCTACAATGAGCAGTTCTTC. This is translated as CASSPGGSSYNEQFF. The full variable domain, completed from the reference TRBV18 and TRBJ2-1 proteins outside the CDR3, reads NAGVMQNPRHLVRRRGQEARLRCSPMKGHSHVYWYRQLPEEGLKFMVYLQKENIIDESGMPKERFSAEFPKEGPSILRIQQVVRGDSAAYFCASSPGGSSYNEQFFGPGTRLTVL.